The 13 T cell receptor beta chains listed next were all sequenced from one sample in a study of CD8+ T cells in alopecia areata. Treatment noted: oral pan-JAK inhibitor, 5-10 mg twice daily. Extraction and reverse transcription of RNA yielded cDNA as the sequencing template. Generated by immunoSEQ multiplex PCR, the TCRdb table keeps only in-frame clones and is missing some. The table records around 60,000 clones, roughly 50% of them present only once. The specimen was CD8+ T cells sorted from blood, collected around week 36, from a patient treated with tofacitinib. These receptors were taken from a human donor with alopecia areata.

The CDR3, as DNA: TGTGCCTGGAGTGTACGTTTCTCTGAAGCTTTCTTT. This translates into CAWSVRFSEAFF. This chain links TRBV30 with TRBJ1-1; D gene unclear. The length of the CDR3 is 12 residues. Germline V CDR1 and CDR2: GTSNPN, SVGIG (reference sequence). V lost 0 bases and J lost 6, with 8 bases in between.

The chain carries TRBV4-2 and TRBJ1-1, with D tentatively TRBD1 (5 bases). The ends were cut back, 8 bases at V and 4 bases at J, with 14 bases in the middle. This CDR3 has 13 residues. Germline CDR1 is LGHNA and CDR2 is YNFKEQ. The CDR3 region has the DNA TGTGCCAGCCGCAGGGTAGGCGGCACTGAAGCTTTCTTT. Translating gives CASRRVGGTEAFF.

The CDR3 loop is CSVEVSAPNEQFF. The CDR3 DNA follows: TGCAGCGTTGAAGTCTCGGCTCCCAATGAGCAGTTCTTC. This rearrangement joins TRBV29-1 to TRBJ2-1, with D unresolved. The V end lost 1 base, the J end lost 6 bases, and 10 bases lay between the germline ends. The CDR3 runs to 13 residues. In germline, CDR1 is SQVTM, CDR2 ANQGSEA.

The chain is built from TRBV28 and TRBJ2-2; TRBD1 or TRBD2 may be the D gene (5 bases each). CDR1 and CDR2 (germline): MDHEN, SYDVKM. There are 13 residues in the CDR3. V was shortened by 8 bases and J by 3 bases, with 10 bases between the two germline ends. The CDR3 DNA sequence: TGTGCCAGCTGTAGAGGGGACACCGGGGAGCTGTTTTTT. Amino acids: CASCRGDTGELFF.

The chain combines TRBV30 with TRBJ1-5; 9 bases match TRBD1. The CDR3 has 15 residues. J gave up 6 bases and V 3 bases, and 9 bases lay outside the gene matches. Germline V gene lookup returns CDR1 GTSNPN and CDR2 SVGIG (reference sequence). As DNA, the CDR3 is TGTGCCTGGAGGTACAGGGGGCTCGAAGGTCAGCCCCAGCATTTT. This translates into CAWRYRGLEGQPQHF.

V and J are TRBV9 and TRBJ2-1; D perhaps matches TRBD2 (5 bases). The CDR3 runs 12 residues. V dropped 3 bases and J dropped 10 bases, with 11 bases sitting between them. Germline lookup yields CDR1 SGDLS and CDR2 YYNGEE. Here the CDR3 reads CASSALGDEQFF. CDR3 in DNA: TGTGCCAGCAGCGCCCTGGGAGACGAGCAGTTCTTC. The full variable domain, rest sourced from reference TRBV9 and TRBJ2-1, is DSGVTQTPKHLITATGQRVTLRCSPRSGDLSVYWYQQSLDQGLQFLIQYYNGEERAKGNILERFSAQQFPDLHSELNLSSLELGDSALYFCASSALGDEQFFGPGTRLTVL.

This clone was found a few times. This chain connects TRBV10-3 to TRBJ2-1; no clear D. From germline, CDR1 is ENHRY and CDR2 SYGVKD. The CDR3 length is 14 residues. V shed 0 bases and J shed 3 bases, with 6 bases lying between them. The CDR3 nucleotides read TGTGCCATCAGTGAGTCGTCTGGCTACAATGAGCAGTTCTTC. Translated, it gives CAISESSGYNEQFF.

This clone was seen a few times. Other nucleotide sequences in the sample specify the same CDR3. This rearrangement joins TRBV29-1 to TRBJ2-1; no clear D. Per germline, CDR1 SQVTM and CDR2 ANQGSEA. The CDR3 is made up of 13 amino acids. Trimming removed 1 base at V and 2 bases at J, with 6 bases between. CDR3 nucleotide sequence: TGCAGCGTTGAAGGCGGTGCCTACAATGAGCAGTTCTTC. Encoded protein: CSVEGGAYNEQFF.

Of note for this clone: In the same sample, other DNA sequences code for this CDR3. The genes are TRBV11-2 and TRBJ1-5, with 11 bases aligning to TRBD1. After removal of 3 bases from V and 4 bases from J, the junction contained 2 bases not matched to a gene. CDR1 and CDR2 (germline): SGHAT, FQNNGV. This CDR3 has 15 amino acids. Written as DNA, the CDR3 is TGTGCCAGCAGCTTTGGGACAGGGGGAAATCAGCCCCAGCATTTT. It is translated as CASSFGTGGNQPQHF.

This chain joins TRBV4-1 and TRBJ2-7; D not resolved. V gave up 2 bases and J gave up 5 bases, with 10 bases separating them. The CDR3 is made up of 13 amino acids. Germline values: CDR1 MGHRA, CDR2 YSYEKL. The CDR3 DNA sequence: TGCGCCAGCAGCCAACAAACATTCGACGAGCAGTACTTC. This codes for CASSQQTFDEQYF.

A few counts support this clone. The V and J genes are TRBV4-2 and TRBJ2-7, with D perhaps TRBD2 (6 bases). The CDR3 length is 16 residues. Germline V gene sequence: CDR1 LGHNA, CDR2 YNFKEQ. The V end lost 3 bases, the J end lost 2 bases, and 17 bases lay between the germline ends. The CDR3 loop is CASSQGRLVGAYEQYF. CDR3 bases: TGTGCCAGCAGCCAGGGGCGACTAGTTGGGGCCTACGAGCAGTACTTC.

The chain uses TRBV19 and TRBJ2-7; no clear D gene. Germline V gene lookup returns CDR1 LNHDA and CDR2 SQIVND (reference sequence). With 3 bases removed from V and 7 bases from J, the gap between germline ends came to 19 bases. This CDR3 spans 15 amino acids. The CDR3 loop is CASSMRGLKQGEQYF. CDR3 DNA: TGTGCCAGTAGTATGCGCGGCCTCAAGCAAGGGGAGCAGTACTTC.

The chain joins TRBV30 to TRBJ2-7; 8 nucleotides line up with TRBD1. The germline V gene encodes CDR1 GTSNPN and CDR2 SVGIG (reference sequence). The CDR3 spans 16 residues. With V trimmed by 1 base and J by 0 bases, 8 bases remained unmatched. The CDR3 DNA sequence: TGTGCCTGGAGTGGACAGGGGACTTTCCGCTCCTACGAGCAGTACTTC. Its translation: CAWSGQGTFRSYEQYF.